The source of this T cell receptor (beta chain) is a study of T cells after yellow fever vaccination. TCRdb re-derived calls from the 5' RACE reads in MiXCR, one entry per CDR3 protein. The sample lists over 20,000 distinct CDR3 sequences, approximately 5% seen once, with 10% to 15% in the top ten. Germline values: CDR1 LGHDT, CDR2 YNNKEL (reference sequence). CDR3 size: 12 residues. The germline V and J ends were trimmed by 1 base and 5 bases, with 5 bases remaining between them. This clonotype has ten or more counts. Broader study findings: At day 0, almost all vaccine-responding clonotypes escaped detection in the sorted memory subsets. Although most clonotypes did not, a small share appeared in both CD4 and CD8 compartments.

The receptor was derived from a man under 40 who received the YFV17D yellow fever vaccine. The sample consisted of PBMCs, either bulk or a sorted T-cell subset (CD4+, CD8+, memory, or dextramer-sorted; not recorded which), taken 15 days after the yellow fever booster vaccination. The chain recombines TRBV3-1 with TRBJ1-2; D unresolved. Written as DNA, the CDR3 is TGTGCCAGCAGCCAAGCCAAATATGGCTACACCTTC. This translates into CASSQAKYGYTF.